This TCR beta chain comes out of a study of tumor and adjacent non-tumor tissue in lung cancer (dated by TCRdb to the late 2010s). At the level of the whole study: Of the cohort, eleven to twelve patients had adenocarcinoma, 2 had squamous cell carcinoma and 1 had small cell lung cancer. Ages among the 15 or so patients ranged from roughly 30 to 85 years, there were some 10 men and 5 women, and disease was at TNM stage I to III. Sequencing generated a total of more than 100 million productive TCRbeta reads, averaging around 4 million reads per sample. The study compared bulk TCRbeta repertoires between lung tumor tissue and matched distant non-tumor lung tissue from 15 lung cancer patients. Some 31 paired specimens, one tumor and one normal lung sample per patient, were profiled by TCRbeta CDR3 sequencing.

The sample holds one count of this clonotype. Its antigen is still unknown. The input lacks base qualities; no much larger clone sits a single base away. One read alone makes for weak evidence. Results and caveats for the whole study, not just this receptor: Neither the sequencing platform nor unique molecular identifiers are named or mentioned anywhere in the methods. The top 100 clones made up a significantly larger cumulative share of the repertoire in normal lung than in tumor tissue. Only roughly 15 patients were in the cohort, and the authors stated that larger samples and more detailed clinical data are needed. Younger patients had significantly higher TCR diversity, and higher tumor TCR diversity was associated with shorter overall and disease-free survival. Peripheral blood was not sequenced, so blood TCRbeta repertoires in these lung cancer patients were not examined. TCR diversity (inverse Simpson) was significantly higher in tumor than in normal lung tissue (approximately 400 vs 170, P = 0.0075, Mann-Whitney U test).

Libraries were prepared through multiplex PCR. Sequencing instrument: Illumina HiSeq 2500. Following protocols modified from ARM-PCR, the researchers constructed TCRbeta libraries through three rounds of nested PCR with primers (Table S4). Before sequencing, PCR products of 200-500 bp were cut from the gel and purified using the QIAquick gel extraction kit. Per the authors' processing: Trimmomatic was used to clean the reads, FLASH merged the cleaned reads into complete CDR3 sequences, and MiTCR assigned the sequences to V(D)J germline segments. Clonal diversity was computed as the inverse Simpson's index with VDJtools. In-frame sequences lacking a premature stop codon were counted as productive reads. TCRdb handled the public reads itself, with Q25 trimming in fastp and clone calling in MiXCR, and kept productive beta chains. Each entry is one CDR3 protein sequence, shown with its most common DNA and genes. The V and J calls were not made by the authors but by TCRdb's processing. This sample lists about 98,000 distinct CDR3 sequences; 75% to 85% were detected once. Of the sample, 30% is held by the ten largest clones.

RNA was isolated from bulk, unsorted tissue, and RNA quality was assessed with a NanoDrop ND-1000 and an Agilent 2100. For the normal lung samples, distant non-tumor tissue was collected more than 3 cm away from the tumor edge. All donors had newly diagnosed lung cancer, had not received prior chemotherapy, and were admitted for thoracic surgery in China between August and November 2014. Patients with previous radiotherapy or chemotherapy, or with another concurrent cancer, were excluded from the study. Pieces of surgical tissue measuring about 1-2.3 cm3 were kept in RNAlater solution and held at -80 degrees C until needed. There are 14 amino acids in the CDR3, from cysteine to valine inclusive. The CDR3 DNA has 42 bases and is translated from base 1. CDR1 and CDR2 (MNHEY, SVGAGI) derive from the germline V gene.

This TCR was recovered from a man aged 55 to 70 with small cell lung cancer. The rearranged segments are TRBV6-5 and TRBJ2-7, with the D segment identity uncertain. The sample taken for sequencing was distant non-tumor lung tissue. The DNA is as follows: TGTGTCAGCAGAACATCTCCGGCAACATCCGAGCAGTACGTC. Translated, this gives CVSRTSPATSEQYV.